The 9 T cell receptor beta chains below were found in one sample sequenced in a study of cytomegalovirus exposure and HLA in healthy donors. Primers for the PCR totalled 60 Vbeta and 13 Jbeta. Data came from immunoSEQ multiplex PCR; TCRdb stores just in-frame clones and leaves some out. This table has around 100,000 clones, around 76% appearing once. Material: PBMCs. These receptor sequences come from a young woman in good health and CMV-seropositive.

V gene TRBV6-1 combines with J gene TRBJ1-2; 8 nucleotides align to TRBD1. With 1 base clipped from V and 4 bases from J, the junction kept 5 bases outside the gene matches. Germline lookup yields CDR1 MNHNS and CDR2 SASEGT. CDR3 length: 15 residues. CDR3 sequence: CASSEGTGSAYGYTF. The CDR3 coding sequence is TGTGCCAGCAGTGAAGGGACAGGGTCGGCCTATGGCTACACCTTC.

The V gene is TRBV5-5, the J gene TRBJ2-1, with a tentative D call TRBD1 (7 bases). Germline values: CDR1 SGHKS, CDR2 YYEKEE (reference sequence). V shed 0 bases and J shed 7 bases, with 17 bases lying between them. The CDR3 extends over 16 amino acids. CDR3 bases: TGTGCCAGCAGCTTGGATCCCCAGGGGGGTATTAATGAGCAGTTCTTC. It encodes CASSLDPQGGINEQFF.

V usage is TRBV7-8 and J usage is TRBJ2-6; TRBD1 matches at 9 bases. The CDR3 sequence is 19 residues long. The trim removed 1 base at V and 0 bases at J, leaving 7 bases unmatched. CDR1 is SGHVS and CDR2 is FQNEAQ in the germline V gene. The CDR3 nucleotides are TGTGCCAGCAGCTTAGTTGACAGGGGGTTCTCCTCTGGGGCCAACGTCCTGACTTTC. It encodes CASSLVDRGFSSGANVLTF.

The V gene is TRBV30, the J gene TRBJ2-4, with 9 bases aligning to TRBD1. The length of the CDR3 is 12 residues. V gave up 0 bases and J gave up 13 bases; unmatched junction bases: 4. Germline V gives CDR1 GTSNPN, CDR2 SVGIG (reference sequence). The CDR3 DNA sequence: TGTGCCTGGAGTGTACAGGGGGCGTTACAGTACTTC. Its translation is CAWSVQGALQYF.

The chain combines TRBV5-1 with TRBJ1-2; the D gene is possibly TRBD1 (6 bases). The CDR3 sequence is 14 residues long. Trimming removed 5 bases at V and 4 bases at J, with 15 bases between. Germline V gene lookup returns CDR1 SGHRS and CDR2 YFSETQ. CDR3 protein: CASRDSELFYGYTF. CDR3 bases: TGCGCCAGCAGGGACAGCGAACTCTTCTATGGCTACACCTTC.

V and J are TRBV4-1 and TRBJ1-5; D not resolved. Trimming removed 0 bases at V and 0 bases at J, with 9 bases between. Per the germline V gene, CDR1 is MGHRA and CDR2 is YSYEKL. The CDR3 sequence is 16 residues long. The CDR3 bases are TGCGCCAGCAGCCAAGAACAGACCTATAGCAATCAGCCCCAGCATTTT. Amino acid sequence: CASSQEQTYSNQPQHF.

The CDR3 reads CASSLAGSYEQYF. DNA of the CDR3: TGTGCCAGCAGCCTTGCAGGTTCCTACGAGCAGTACTTC. V gene TRBV7-9 combines with J gene TRBJ2-7, with unresolved D. The CDR3 sequence is 13 residues long. The ends were cut back, 5 bases at V and 1 base at J, with 9 bases in the middle. Germline lookup yields CDR1 SEHNR and CDR2 FQNEAQ (reference sequence).

This clone showed up just once. The chain combines TRBV10-2 with TRBJ2-1, with D tentatively TRBD2 (6 bases). V shed 0 bases and J shed 8 bases, with 14 bases lying between them. The germline gives CDR1 WSHSY, CDR2 SAAADI. The CDR3 covers 15 residues. CDR3 coding DNA: TGCGCCAGCAGTGAGTCGACTTGGGGGAGGTATGAGCAGTTCTTC. This sequence encodes CASSESTWGRYEQFF.

This clone showed up just a few times. CDR3: CATSRDRRGGLDFF. The CDR3 DNA follows: TGTGCCACCAGCAGAGATCGAAGGGGGGGGTTGGATTTCTTT. The chain couples TRBV15 to TRBJ1-1; tentative D call: TRBD1 (6 bases). CDR1 LNHNV and CDR2 YYDKDF come from the germline V gene (reference sequence). Trimming shortened V by 0 bases and J by 13 bases, and 18 bases separated the two germline ends. CDR3 length equals 14 residues.